This is a list of T cell receptor beta chains from one sample in a study of T-cell reconstitution after alpha-beta-depleted transplantation in children. TCRdb independently ran MiXCR on the PCR reads; one entry per CDR3 protein. The profile covers around 370,000 distinct CDR3 sequences, with 16% appearing a single time and approximately 38% taken by the ten largest. The sample was PBMCs, mostly from graft donor cells, taken 360 days after TCRalphabeta/CD19-depleted stem cell transplant. Receptors were obtained from a male patient under 10 years old who had a stem cell transplant for acute lymphoblastic leukemia, so the T cells may come from the graft donor. CDR3s include the opening cysteine and the closing phenylalanine or tryptophan. The D gene is left open where the match is weak. Expanded clones are given a class, and other clones once, few, many or no size at all.

d_gene: TRBD2; abundance: -; j_gene: TRBJ2-2; v_gene: TRBV7-2; CDR3nt: TGTGCCAGCAGCTTAGCGCTGACTAGCGGGACCGGCGGGGAGCTGTTTTTT; CDR3aa: CASSLALTSGTGGELFF
d_gene: -; abundance: -; j_gene: TRBJ2-7; v_gene: TRBV20-1; CDR3nt: TGCAGTGCTAGGTATCGGCGTGGACAGCAGAGCTCCTACGAGCAGTACTTC; CDR3aa: CSARYRRGQQSSYEQYF
d_gene: TRBD2; abundance: many; j_gene: TRBJ2-1; v_gene: TRBV5-1; CDR3nt: TGCGCCAGCAGCTTACCCCTAGCGGGCCTCTACAATGAGCAGTTCTTC; CDR3aa: CASSLPLAGLYNEQFF
d_gene: -; abundance: -; j_gene: TRBJ1-5; v_gene: TRBV9; CDR3nt: TGTGCCAGCAGCGCGGGAGGACGGACCAATCAGCCCCAGCATTTT; CDR3aa: CASSAGGRTNQPQHF
d_gene: -; abundance: -; j_gene: TRBJ2-1; v_gene: TRBV21-1; CDR3nt: TGTGCCAGCAGCCCGACTAGCCGCTACAATGAGCAGTTCTTC; CDR3aa: CASSPTSRYNEQFF
d_gene: TRBD1; abundance: many; j_gene: TRBJ1-5; v_gene: TRBV29-1; CDR3nt: TGCAGCGTTCGGGGACAGGCAGATCAGCCCCAGCATTTT; CDR3aa: CSVRGQADQPQHF
d_gene: -; abundance: -; j_gene: TRBJ2-3; v_gene: TRBV20-1; CDR3nt: TGCAGTGCTAGTACAGTACCAGACACAGATACGCAGTATTTT; CDR3aa: CSASTVPDTDTQYF
d_gene: -; abundance: -; j_gene: TRBJ2-5; v_gene: TRBV3-1; CDR3nt: TGTGCCAGCAGCCCAGTGTCTAGGGGAGAGACCCAGTACTTC; CDR3aa: CASSPVSRGETQYF
d_gene: TRBD2; abundance: -; j_gene: TRBJ2-7; v_gene: TRBV20-1; CDR3nt: TGCAGTGCTAGTATTCCCCTGACTAGCGGGAGTTCCTACGAGCAGTACTTC; CDR3aa: CSASIPLTSGSSYEQYF
d_gene: -; abundance: -; j_gene: TRBJ2-1; v_gene: TRBV28; CDR3nt: TGTGCCAGCAGTTTTGGACTCGGGCTTTACAATGAGCAGTTCTTC; CDR3aa: CASSFGLGLYNEQFF
d_gene: -; abundance: many; j_gene: TRBJ2-5; v_gene: TRBV24-1; CDR3nt: TGTGCCACCGCCCGGGAAGAGACCCAGTACTTC; CDR3aa: CATAREETQYF
d_gene: -; abundance: many; j_gene: TRBJ2-1; v_gene: TRBV10-3; CDR3nt: TGTGCCATCAGTGGGGCGGCAGGGGAGGAGCAGTTCTTC; CDR3aa: CAISGAAGEEQFF
d_gene: -; abundance: -; j_gene: TRBJ1-6; v_gene: TRBV7-2; CDR3nt: TGTGCCAGCAGCTTACAGGCTTCACCCCTCCACTTT; CDR3aa: CASSLQASPLHF
d_gene: -; abundance: few; j_gene: TRBJ1-5; v_gene: TRBV28; CDR3nt: TGTGCCAGCAGTTTATTAGGGATTGGGGAATTAAGCTATAGCAATCAGCCCCAGCATTTT; CDR3aa: CASSLLGIGELSYSNQPQHF
d_gene: -; abundance: -; j_gene: TRBJ1-2; v_gene: TRBV6-4; CDR3nt: TGTGCCAGCAGTCTCCGACTGGGGGTCTTCTTAAACTATGGCTACACCTTC; CDR3aa: CASSLRLGVFLNYGYTF
d_gene: -; abundance: -; j_gene: TRBJ2-3; v_gene: TRBV14; CDR3nt: TGTGCCAGCAGCCACCGAAGGGGCGGGGTTCGGGATACGCAGTATTTT; CDR3aa: CASSHRRGGVRDTQYF